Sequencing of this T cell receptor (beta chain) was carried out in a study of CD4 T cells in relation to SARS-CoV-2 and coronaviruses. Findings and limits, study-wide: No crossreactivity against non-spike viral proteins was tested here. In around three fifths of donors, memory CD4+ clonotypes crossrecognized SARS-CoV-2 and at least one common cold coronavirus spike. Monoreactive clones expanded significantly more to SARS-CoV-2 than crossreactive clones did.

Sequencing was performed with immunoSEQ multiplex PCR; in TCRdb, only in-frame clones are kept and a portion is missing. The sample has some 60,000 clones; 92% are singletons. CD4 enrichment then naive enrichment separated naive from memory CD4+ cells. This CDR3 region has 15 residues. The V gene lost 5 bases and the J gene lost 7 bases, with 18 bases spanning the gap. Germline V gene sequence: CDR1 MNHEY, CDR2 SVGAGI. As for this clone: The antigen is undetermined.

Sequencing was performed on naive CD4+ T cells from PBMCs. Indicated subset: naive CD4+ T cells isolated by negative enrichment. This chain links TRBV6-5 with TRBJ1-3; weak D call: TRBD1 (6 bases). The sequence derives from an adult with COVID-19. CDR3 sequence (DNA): TGTGCCAGCAGTAGGATCAGGGGCGATTGGAACACCATATATTTT. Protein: CASSRIRGDWNTIYF.